The T cell receptor beta chain under discussion was sequenced for a study of technical replicates of blood from a few donors. Sequenced by immunoSEQ multiplex PCR; TCRdb stores in-frame clones only, minus some. This table holds some 93,000 clones, approximately 95% found once. Only one count was recorded for this clone. The V and J ends lost 1 base and 5 bases respectively, with 3 bases between them. CDR1 is MNHEY, CDR2 SVGAGI, per germline. The length of the CDR3 is 11 residues. This clonotype originated in a human donor in good health. Sample: T cells isolated from PBMCs. J is TRBJ2-7 and V is TRBV6-5; D not certain. CDR3: CASSYLDEQYF. The DNA for the CDR3 is TGTGCCAGCAGTTACTTAGACGAGCAGTACTTC.